The TCR beta chain described here comes from a study of blood T cells in healthy people across ages. Regarding the study as a whole: A greater number of naive CD4+ cells and higher diversity distinguished long-lived donors from aged donors. TCR beta diversity correlated strongly with naive T cell percentage. CMV status of donors was unknown, possibly confounding expanded clonotype changes.

This CDR3 contains 13 residues. Germline CDR1 is SGHTA and CDR2 is FQGTGA. V was shortened by 2 bases and J by 2 bases, with 5 bases between the two germline ends. As to this clonotype: The antigen is not known. This sequence may be a read error, since a much larger clone differs from it by one base.

The second PCR ran roughly 6 to 11 cycles with a sample-barcoded 5' primer and J-beta primers. Each cDNA molecule received a tag from a template-switch adaptor that had 12 random nucleotides. TCRdb reprocessed the 5' RACE reads via MiXCR and lists one record per CDR3 protein. In the table there are over 600,000 distinct CDR3 sequences, about 45% of which are singletons. The source material was blood. The gene calls are TRBV7-3 and TRBJ2-3; no firm D call. This clonotype originated in an elderly man in good health. Here the CDR3 DNA reads TGTGCCAGCAGCTTAGTCTTCACAGATACGCAGTATTTT. Translated, it gives CASSLVFTDTQYF.